The 6 T cell receptor beta chains in this list originate from one sample, sequenced in a study of siplizumab effects on memory and regulatory T cells. The assay was immunoSEQ multiplex PCR, and TCRdb's table has in-frame clones only and misses some. The sample holds around 120,000 clones, roughly 94% seen once. Sequenced input: non-Treg CD4+ T cells sorted from blood. These receptors all stem from a human donor in good health.

This clone was observed a few times. J is TRBJ2-2 and V is TRBV7-9, with D possibly being TRBD2 (5 bases). The V gene's germline CDR1 is SEHNR and CDR2 FQNEAQ (reference sequence). The V gene lost 7 bases and the J gene lost 0 bases, with 15 bases spanning the gap. The CDR3 loop spans 16 amino acids. The CDR3 bases are TGTGCCAGCATCCTCTCTGCAGCGGCGAACACCGGGGAGCTGTTTTTT. This encodes CASILSAAANTGELFF.

DNA for the CDR3: TGTGCCAGCCGTCTAGACAATAATTCACCCCTCCACTTT. Its translation: CASRLDNNSPLHF. J is TRBJ1-6 and V is TRBV6-4, with no clear D. CDR3 size: 13 residues. Germline assignment: CDR1 MRHNA and CDR2 SNTAGT. V was clipped by 8 bases and J by 5 bases, with 10 bases between them.

V usage is TRBV6-5 and J usage is TRBJ1-1; maybe TRBD1 (6 bases). The CDR3 spans 13 residues. The germline CDR1 and CDR2 sequences are MNHEY and SVGAGI. Trimming took off 2 bases at V and 3 bases at J, with 7 bases between the two ends. Here the CDR3 reads CASSYGQYTEAFF. In DNA, the CDR3 is TGTGCCAGCAGTTACGGACAGTACACTGAAGCTTTCTTT.

This sequence joins TRBV6-6 and TRBJ1-4, with 7 bases lining up with TRBD1. V shed 6 bases and J 8 bases; nucleotides not matched to a gene: 15. The germline V gene encodes CDR1 MNHNY and CDR2 SVGAGI (reference sequence). This CDR3 is 16 amino acids long. CDR3 DNA sequence: TGTGCCAGCAGACACCCAAACAGGGACAGTCGGGAAAAACTGTTTTTT. This codes for CASRHPNRDSREKLFF.

This clone was detected once. CDR3 DNA: TGTGCCAGCAGCTTAGATTCCCGGACTAGCGGGAGTTCAATCCAGTACTTC. As protein: CASSLDSRTSGSSIQYF. The rearrangement joins TRBV11-2 to TRBJ2-5, with 13 bases identical to TRBD2. Per germline, CDR1 SGHAT and CDR2 FQNNGV. CDR3 size: 17 residues. Trimming cost V 0 bases and J 10 bases; bases outside gene matches: 11.

The gene calls are TRBV5-6 and TRBJ1-2, with a possible D match to TRBD1 (5 bases). Germline V lookup: CDR1 SGHDT, CDR2 YYEEEE. Trimming stripped 1 base from V and 2 bases from J, with 6 bases between. The CDR3 is 13 amino acids. DNA of the CDR3: TGTGCCAGCAGCTTGAGGGACAACTATGGCTACACCTTC. Residues: CASSLRDNYGYTF.